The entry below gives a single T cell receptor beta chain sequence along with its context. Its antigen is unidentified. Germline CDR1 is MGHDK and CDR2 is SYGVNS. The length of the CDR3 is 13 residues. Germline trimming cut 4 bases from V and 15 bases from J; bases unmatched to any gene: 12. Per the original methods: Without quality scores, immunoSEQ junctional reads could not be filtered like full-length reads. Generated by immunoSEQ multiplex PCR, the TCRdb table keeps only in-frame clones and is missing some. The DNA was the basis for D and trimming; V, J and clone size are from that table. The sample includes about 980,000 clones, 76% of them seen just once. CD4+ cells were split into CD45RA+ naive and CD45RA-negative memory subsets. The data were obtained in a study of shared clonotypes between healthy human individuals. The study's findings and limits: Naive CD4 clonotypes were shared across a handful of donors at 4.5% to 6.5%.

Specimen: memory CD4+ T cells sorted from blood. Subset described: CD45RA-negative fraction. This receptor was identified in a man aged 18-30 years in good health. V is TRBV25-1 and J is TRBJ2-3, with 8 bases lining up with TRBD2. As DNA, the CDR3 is TGTGCCAGCAGTGGTACCGGGACTAGTACGCTATATTTT. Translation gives CASSGTGTSTLYF.